Described below is a single TCR beta chain sequence and its context. The target antigen is unknown. Exclusion of a patient resulted from uncontrolled infection, other autoimmune disease, pregnancy or lactation. Diagnoses rested on clinical symptoms, serum thyroxine and TRAb, thyroid ultrasound and orbital computed tomography. This specimen belongs to a study of T cells in Graves' hyperthyroidism and ophthalmopathy. Points from the study as a whole: Ophthalmopathy, as predicted by the model, came a median about seven months after the prediction.

Amplification yielded TCR beta CDR3 regions, with RNA transcripts as the source. With the HTBI primer set, the TCR CDR3 went through a first round of RT-PCR. TCRdb independently ran MiXCR on the multiplex PCR reads; one entry per CDR3 protein. The table shows about 640,000 distinct CDR3 sequences, with around 20% occurring only once. In germline, CDR1 is SGHRS, CDR2 YFSETQ. The CDR3 runs to 14 residues. Trimming at V came to 0 bases and at J to 6 bases, leaving 2 bases not matched to a gene. The receptor was derived from a man aged 30-40 years with Graves' ophthalmopathy. V usage is TRBV5-1 and J usage is TRBJ1-1; 10 nucleotides match TRBD1. The material sequenced was blood. The CDR3 region has the DNA TGCGCCAGCAGCTTGGGGGACAGGGGTCCTGAAGCTTTCTTT. Translation gives CASSLGDRGPEAFF. The whole variable domain, remainder taken from reference TRBV5-1 and TRBJ1-1, is KAGVTQTPRYLIKTRGQQVTLSCSPISGHRSVSWYQQTPGQGLQFLFEYFSETQRNKGNFPGRFSGRQFSNSRSEMNVSTLELGDSALYLCASSLGDRGPEAFFGQGTRLTVV.